Below, one T cell receptor (beta chain) is given with its context. Its target is unknown. The data were obtained in a study of cytomegalovirus exposure and HLA in healthy donors. Study-wide points: Researchers reportedly found TCR beta sequences accurately predicted most subjects' HLA-A and HLA-B alleles.

The PCR ran on 60 Vbeta and 13 Jbeta primers. Profiled with immunoSEQ multiplex PCR; TCRdb holds only in-frame clones, not every one. The sample lists 75,000 to 80,000 clones, 78% occurring once. What was sequenced was PBMCs. The TCR comes from a woman aged 40 to 50 in good health and CMV-seropositive.

The CDR3 DNA sequence: TGTGCCAGCAGGGATCCGGGCTCCTACAATGAGCAGTTCTTC. Amino acid sequence: CASRDPGSYNEQFF. J is TRBJ2-1 and V is TRBV11-2, with D uncertain. This CDR3 is built from 14 residues. Germline CDR1 SGHAT, CDR2 FQNNGV. The germline V and J ends were trimmed by 6 bases and 0 bases, with 9 bases remaining between them.